This TCR beta chain was documented in a study of a mutant IDH1 vaccine in newly diagnosed glioma. Study overall: Radiotherapy alone preceded vaccination by 4-6 weeks; alternatively, vaccination started with temozolomide cycles. Averaging around 40 years of age, treated patients were around 62% male and about 38% female. Former treatment meant radiotherapy, temozolomide, or both; the majority had gotten both.

The sample's time point: week 35, safety follow-up. Doses comprised 300 ug of mutant IDH1 20-mer peptide each, plus topical imiquimod. Administration of eight vaccinations to patients took place in weeks 1, 3, 5, 7, 11, 15, 19, 23. Germline loops: CDR1 SGHVS, CDR2 FNYEAQ. Trimming removed 0 bases from V and 0 bases from J, with 4 bases in between. The CDR3 loop spans 14 amino acids. This clone was found once. Antigen unknown. Profiling relied on immunoSEQ multiplex PCR, and the TCRdb table lists in-frame clones only, not all of them. The sample lists 25,000 to 40,000 clones, about 80% occurring once. This chain connects TRBV7-6 to TRBJ2-3; D is undetermined. The material was PBMCs, obtained from a glioma patient whose treatment included an IDH1 peptide vaccine. The source of this sequence is a woman in her thirties or forties with glioma. CDR3 residues: CASSLAWSTDTQYF. In DNA, the CDR3 is TGTGCCAGCAGCTTAGCGTGGAGCACAGATACGCAGTATTTT.